What follows describes a single T cell receptor (beta chain). The sample belongs to a study of OX40 agonist ivuxolimab in advanced cancers. The overall study: Recorded diagnoses for dose-escalation patients were hepatocellular carcinoma, melanoma, renal cell or head and neck cancer.

The V segment lost 9 bases and the J segment 9 bases; nucleotides outside the gene matches: 9. Germline V gives CDR1 MNHNY, CDR2 SVGAGI (reference sequence). This CDR3 has 12 residues. This table comes from immunoSEQ multiplex PCR, and its TCRdb copy is limited to in-frame clones, with some not included. The top ten clones hold around 0.33% of a sample with fewer than 100,000 clones, more than 75% of them seen once. This TCR came from an adult with an advanced solid tumor such as melanoma, head and neck, liver or kidney cancer. This chain links TRBV6-6 with TRBJ1-1; TRBD1 agrees at 8 bases. Sample: CD4+ or CD8+ T cells sorted from blood, taken in a trial of the OX40 agonist ivuxolimab. The CDR3 region is CASTGDRRKAFF. The CDR3 DNA sequence: TGTGCCAGTACGGGGGACAGGAGAAAAGCTTTCTTT.